The clone carrying this TCR beta chain appeared a few times. No antigen is known for it. The sample originates from a study of shared clonotypes between healthy human individuals. With V trimmed by 8 bases and J by 3 bases, 4 bases remained unmatched. The CDR3 runs to 12 residues. Germline CDR1 is MNHEY and CDR2 is SMNVEV (reference sequence). Genomic DNA per cell subset filled all wells of several immunoSEQ plates. This table comes from immunoSEQ multiplex PCR, and its TCRdb copy is limited to in-frame clones, with some not included. The sample has approximately 2,200,000 clones, about 92% seen once. Study conclusions and caveats: An anticipated effect of sequencing depth on clonotype sharing among donors was recognized.

Naive CD8 cells lacked CD45RO, underwent positive selection for CCR7 and left out terminally differentiated effector memory CD45RA+ cells. This TCR was sampled from a man younger than 35 in good health. Some clones in this sample may be carry-over from other donors' samples. The V call is TRBV27, the J call TRBJ2-7, with 7 bases fitting TRBD2. The sample was naive CD8+ T cells from PBMCs. CDR3: CASLGEGYEQYF. CDR3 DNA: TGTGCCAGCCTTGGGGAGGGCTACGAGCAGTACTTC.